This T cell receptor (beta chain) was identified during a study of T cells of healthy individuals (dated 2018 in TCRdb). The library was obtained by 5' RACE. The listed sequencing device is Illumina MiSeq. TCRdb reprocessed the public reads (quality trimming at Q25 with fastp, clone calling with MiXCR) and kept in-frame beta chains. Identical CDR3 protein sequences are pooled into one entry, listed with their most common genes and DNA. The sample yields fewer than 90,000 distinct CDR3 sequences; more than 4.5% were counted once. Roughly 7.5% of the sample is in the top ten clones. This clonotype was seen at least ten times. It lacks a known antigen. The sample holds no much larger clone one base away, and base qualities are not on file. The sequence came from a female donor in good health.

The bases are TGTGCCAGCAGTCCACGGGGGTCTAGCGGCTCTGAGCAGTTCTTC. It is translated as CASSPRGSSGSEQFF. This chain joins TRBV6-2 or TRBV6-3 to TRBJ2-1, with 7 bases matching TRBD2. The CDR3 measures 15 amino acids from cysteine to phenylalanine. Kept here is only the CDR3 DNA, which spans 45 bases and is read in frame from base 1. V and J are trimmed by 5 bases and 9 bases, and the gene matches miss 13 bases of the junction. From a lookup of the germline V gene, CDR1 and CDR2 are MNHEY and SVGEGT.